These 20 T cell receptor beta chains came from one sample sequenced in a study of CD8 T cells in ankylosing spondylitis. One entry per CDR3 protein, called by TCRdb with MiXCR from the 5' RACE reads. The sample has some 400,000 distinct CDR3 sequences, approximately 20% seen once; the top ten hold about 16%. No antigen has been assigned to these receptors. Study-wide results and caveats: Within ankylosing spondylitis blood, a TCR beta motif made up of eight highly homologous variants appeared to be characteristic.

Sequenced sample: blood, either unsorted or a sorted T cell fraction (not recorded which). These receptor sequences come from a male donor with ankylosing spondylitis.

The chain combines TRBV7-8 with TRBJ2-3, with 8 bases identical to TRBD2. The CDR3 covers 15 residues. Germline V lookup: CDR1 SGHVS, CDR2 FQNEAQ. V lost 4 bases to trimming and J lost 3 bases; unmatched junction nucleotides: 6. The CDR3 sequence: CASSSQTSGTDTQYF. CDR3 DNA sequence: TGTGCCAGCAGCTCACAAACTAGCGGAACAGATACGCAGTATTTT.

The sample holds a few counts of this clonotype. In DNA, the CDR3 is TGCGCCAGCAGCCCCTGGGCGGGGGCGAGATGGGTCGATAATTCACCCCTCCACTTT. It specifies CASSPWAGARWVDNSPLHF. The rearrangement uses TRBV5-1 and TRBJ1-6; possible D gene TRBD1, 6 bases. The CDR3 is made up of 19 amino acids. V lost 4 bases and J lost 5, with 25 bases in between. CDR1 is SGHRS and CDR2 is YFSETQ in the germline V gene.

This clonotype was observed a few times. V usage is TRBV20-1 and J usage is TRBJ1-3, with a weak D call TRBD1 (6 bases). The CDR3 runs 13 residues. Germline CDR1 DFQATT, CDR2 SNEGSKA (reference sequence). The V gene lost 6 bases and the J gene lost 3 bases, with 12 bases spanning the gap. The CDR3 protein is CSARRRGGNTIYF. The CDR3 DNA follows: TGCAGTGCCAGACGCAGGGGTGGAAACACCATATATTTT.

This clonotype has ten or more counts. This sequence joins TRBV24-1 and TRBJ2-1; tentatively, D is TRBD1 (6 bases). The CDR3 length is 17 residues. Germline CDR1 and CDR2: KGHDR and SFDVKD. The ends were cut back, 2 bases at V and 3 bases at J, with 16 bases in the middle. The CDR3 protein is CATSDYRNRALYNEQFF. In DNA, the CDR3 is TGTGCCACCAGTGATTATAGGAACAGGGCCCTCTACAATGAGCAGTTCTTC.

Details on this clonotype: At one boundary the junction diverges from the germline segment, which might be a read error. This chain joins TRBV5-1 and TRBJ2-2; D possibly corresponds to TRBD2 (6 bases). The germline V gene has CDR1 SGHRS and CDR2 YFSETQ. This CDR3 spans 16 amino acids. This CDR3 reads CPSSRVGEVNTGELFF. CDR3 sequence (DNA): TGCCCCAGCAGCCGAGTCGGGGAGGTAAACACCGGGGAGCTGTTTTTT.

The V and J genes are TRBV7-3 and TRBJ2-3; TRBD2 matches at 9 bases. This CDR3 has 15 amino acids. Trimming at V came to 8 bases and at J to 4 bases, leaving 10 bases not matched to a gene. Germline CDR1 reads SGHTA; CDR2 reads FQGTGA. Here the CDR3 DNA reads TGTGCCAGCCGCTGGGGAGCGGGAGGTGCAGATACGCAGTATTTT. Its protein product is CASRWGAGGADTQYF. The entire variable domain, with the rest obtained from reference TRBV7-3 and TRBJ2-3, is as follows: GAGVSQTPSNKVTEKGKYVELRCDPISGHTALYWYRQSLGQGPEFLIYFQGTGAADDSGLPNDRFFAVRPEGSVSTLKIQRTERGDSAVYLCASRWGAGGADTQYFGPGTRLTVL.

This clonotype was recorded a few times. V usage is TRBV20-1 and J usage is TRBJ2-1; 9 bases are shared with TRBD2. Looked up from germline, CDR1 is DFQATT and CDR2 is SNEGSKA (reference sequence). V gave up 5 bases and J gave up 7 bases; unmatched junction bases: 6. The CDR3 consists of 13 residues. The CDR3 DNA reads TGCAGTGCTCCTAGCGGGACTACGAATGAGCAGTTCTTC. Protein product: CSAPSGTTNEQFF.

This clonotype was picked up a small number of times. The CDR3 here is CASSRTGSNSPLHF. CDR3 nucleotides: TGTGCCAGCAGTCGGACAGGGTCGAATTCACCCCTCCACTTT. The chain has TRBV2 and TRBJ1-6; 8 bases match TRBD1. V shed 5 bases, J shed 7 bases, and the junction held 4 bases outside the gene matches. The CDR3 has 14 amino acids. CDR1 SNHLY and CDR2 FYNNEI come from the germline V gene.

CDR3 loop: CASSEWGDGYTF. In nucleotides, the CDR3 is TGTGCCAGCAGTGAATGGGGCGACGGCTACACCTTC. The V call is TRBV25-1, the J call TRBJ1-2, with TRBD1 as a possible D gene (5 bases). Trimming pared 1 base from V and 8 bases from J, leaving 8 bases between. CDR3 length: 12 amino acids. Per the germline V gene, CDR1 is MGHDK and CDR2 is SYGVNS.

This clonotype was seen a handful of times. This chain links TRBV3-1 with TRBJ2-2; TRBD2 is a possible D gene (6 bases). The CDR3 has 16 residues. CDR1 and CDR2 (germline): LGHDT, YNNKEL (reference sequence). Trimming stripped 0 bases from V and 4 bases from J, with 12 bases between. CDR3 protein: CASSQERQGGTGELFF. Here the CDR3 DNA reads TGTGCCAGCAGCCAAGAGCGTCAGGGAGGCACCGGGGAGCTGTTTTTT. Full variable domain (remainder filled in from reference TRBV3-1 and TRBJ2-2): DTAVSQTPKYLVTQMGNDKSIKCEQNLGHDTMYWYKQDSKKFLKIMFSYNNKELIINETVPNRFSPKSPDKAHLNLHINSLELGDSAVYFCASSQERQGGTGELFFGEGSRLTVL.

The table lists this clonotype with a few counts. The chain combines TRBV2 with TRBJ2-5; tentatively, D is TRBD2 (5 bases). Germline V gene sequence: CDR1 SNHLY, CDR2 FYNNEI. Trimming took 8 bases from V and 2 from J, leaving 15 bases between them. The CDR3 runs to 14 residues. The CDR3 spells CASRRSSGQETQYF. The DNA of the CDR3 is TGTGCCAGCCGGAGGAGTTCGGGACAAGAGACCCAGTACTTC.

V is TRBV27 and J is TRBJ2-5, with D unresolved. This CDR3 has 14 amino acids. V was pared by 0 bases and J by 4 bases, with 9 bases between. Germline V CDR1 and CDR2: MNHEY, SMNVEV (reference sequence). This chain's CDR3 is CASSLSAFGETQYF. The CDR3 nucleotides are TGTGCCAGCAGTTTATCGGCATTCGGAGAGACCCAGTACTTC.

This clonotype was observed once. This chain joins TRBV6-5 and TRBJ2-7; tentatively, D is TRBD2 (6 bases). The length of the CDR3 is 14 residues. Trimming shortened V by 5 bases and J by 4 bases, and 15 bases separated the two germline ends. CDR1 MNHEY and CDR2 SVGAGI come from the germline V gene. Here the CDR3 reads CASSTLSGEYEQYF. The CDR3 bases are TGTGCCAGCAGTACTCTTAGCGGCGAATACGAGCAGTACTTC.

The table lists this clonotype with a few counts. The J gene is TRBJ1-2, the V gene TRBV7-9; no firm D call. The ends were cut back, 2 bases at V and 5 bases at J, with 6 bases in the middle. The CDR3 consists of 12 residues. The germline gives CDR1 SEHNR, CDR2 FQNEAQ (reference sequence). For the CDR3, the DNA is TGTGCCAGCAGCTTACCCGAATATGGCTACACCTTC. It codes for CASSLPEYGYTF.

The CDR3 sequence: CATSPSSGRPENTGELFF. CDR3 nucleotide sequence: TGTGCCACCAGTCCCTCTAGCGGGAGGCCTGAGAACACCGGGGAGCTGTTTTTT. The chain recombines TRBV24-1 with TRBJ2-2; 11 bases are shared with TRBD2. The V and J ends lost 6 bases and 1 base, in that order; junction bases with no gene match: 9. CDR3 size: 18 residues. Per the germline V gene, CDR1 is KGHDR and CDR2 is SFDVKD.

This clonotype has only a few counts. J is TRBJ2-3 and V is TRBV7-2, with no clear D. Germline lookup yields CDR1 SGHTA and CDR2 FQGNSA. V gave up 5 bases and J gave up 1 base, with 10 bases separating them. The CDR3 is 14 amino acids. The chain's CDR3 is CASSVVAGTDTQYF. CDR3 nucleotide sequence: TGTGCCAGCAGCGTAGTGGCGGGCACAGATACGCAGTATTTT.

The J gene is TRBJ1-3, the V gene TRBV11-1; TRBD1 aligns across 8 bases. This CDR3 comprises 16 residues. Trimming cost V 2 bases and J 8 bases; bases outside gene matches: 11. From germline, CDR1 is SGHAT and CDR2 FQDESV (reference sequence). The CDR3 spells CASSLLDRGAWDTIYF. CDR3 in DNA: TGTGCCAGCAGCTTACTCGACAGGGGCGCCTGGGACACCATATATTTT.

This chain joins TRBV5-4 and TRBJ2-1, with 10 bases lining up with TRBD2. Looked up from germline, CDR1 is SGHNT and CDR2 is YYREEE (reference sequence). J lost 4 bases, V lost 10 bases, and 5 bases had no gene match. The CDR3 is 13 amino acids. CDR3 in amino acids: CAATSGKYNEQFF. In DNA form, the CDR3 reads TGTGCCGCAACTAGCGGGAAGTACAATGAGCAGTTCTTC. The full variable domain, its missing parts supplied by reference TRBV5-4 and TRBJ2-1, is ETGVTQSPTHLIKTRGQQVTLRCSSQSGHNTVSWYQQALGQGPQFIFQYYREEENGRGNFPPRFSGLQFPNYSSELNVNALELDDSALYLCAATSGKYNEQFFGPGTRLTVL.

In its sample, this clonotype was seen a few times. V gene TRBV5-1 combines with J gene TRBJ2-3, with TRBD1 identical over 8 bases. Germline CDR1 reads SGHRS; CDR2 reads YFSETQ. V was pared by 1 base and J by 4 bases, with 2 bases of the junction left unmatched. The CDR3 sequence is 14 residues long. CDR3 in DNA: TGCGCCAGCAGCTTGCCAGGGGGCGCAGATACGCAGTATTTT. It is translated as CASSLPGGADTQYF.

V gene TRBV5-1 combines with J gene TRBJ1-6; 9 nucleotides line up with TRBD1. Germline values: CDR1 SGHRS, CDR2 YFSETQ. The CDR3 extends over 14 amino acids. J was trimmed by 10 bases and V by 4 bases; bases with no gene match: 6. CDR3 residues: CASSLRQGDSPLHF. The CDR3 DNA reads as TGCGCCAGCAGCCTACGACAGGGGGACTCACCCCTCCACTTT.